The 18 T cell receptor beta chains presented below share a single source sample, sequenced in a study of cytomegalovirus exposure and HLA in healthy donors. PCR employed 60 Vbeta and 13 Jbeta primers. Produced via immunoSEQ multiplex PCR; TCRdb's table is partial and in-frame only. The data show roughly 200,000 clones, with around 89% seen just once and roughly 1% held by the top ten. Sequenced sample: PBMCs. Source of these receptors: a woman between 18 and 30 years old in good health and CMV-seronegative.

V gene TRBV29-1 combines with J gene TRBJ2-3, with TRBD2 matching over 8 bases. Germline V gene data show CDR1 as SQVTM and CDR2 as ANQGSEA. The CDR3 runs 14 residues. Trimming removed 6 bases from V and 2 bases from J; junction bases left unmatched: 7. Written as DNA, the CDR3 is TGCAGCGTCCCCTTAGCGGGGAACACAGATACGCAGTATTTT. Encoded protein: CSVPLAGNTDTQYF.

This chain connects TRBV5-1 to TRBJ2-2; tentative D call: TRBD2 (6 bases). CDR1 is SGHRS and CDR2 is YFSETQ in the germline V gene. V lost 4 bases to trimming and J lost 2 bases, with 12 bases between them. This CDR3 spans 15 amino acids. DNA for the CDR3: TGCGCCAGCAGCCCCTGGAGGGTAAACACCGGGGAGCTGTTTTTT. This translates into CASSPWRVNTGELFF.

The chain combines TRBV6-5 with TRBJ1-5; possible D gene TRBD1, 6 bases. Trimming shortened V by 9 bases and J by 5 bases, and 17 bases separated the two germline ends. This CDR3 spans 14 amino acids. Germline loops: CDR1 MNHEY, CDR2 SVGAGI. CDR3 DNA sequence: TGTGCCAGGCGGACAGTAAACAAGCATCAGCCCCAGCATTTT. Its translation is CARRTVNKHQPQHF.

The chain recombines TRBV5-1 with TRBJ2-2, with 12 bases identical to TRBD2. Germline V gene lookup returns CDR1 SGHRS and CDR2 YFSETQ. J gave up 2 bases and V 2 bases, and 4 bases lay outside the gene matches. The CDR3 is 17 residues long. The CDR3 here is CASSLRTSGANTGELFF. CDR3 bases: TGCGCCAGCAGCTTAAGGACTAGCGGGGCCAACACCGGGGAGCTGTTTTTT.

The genes are TRBV5-6 and TRBJ2-3; D ambiguous. Deletions cut 5 bases from V and 0 bases from J, with 10 bases between. Germline V CDR1 and CDR2: SGHDT, YYEEEE. The CDR3 is 14 residues long. CDR3 loop: CASSLYGSTDTQYF. The CDR3 nucleotides read TGTGCCAGCAGTCTGTACGGGAGCACAGATACGCAGTATTTT. Using reference TRBV5-6 and TRBJ2-3 for the parts outside the CDR3, the full variable domain is DAGVTQSPTHLIKTRGQQVTLRCSPKSGHDTVSWYQQALGQGPQFIFQYYEEEERQRGNFPDRFSGHQFPNYSSELNVNALLLGDSALYLCASSLYGSTDTQYFGPGTRLTVL.

This clone was detected only once. This CDR3 reads CASSAGEEAFF. The DNA for the CDR3 is TGTGCCAGCAGCGCAGGGGAAGAAGCTTTCTTT. The rearrangement uses TRBV7-9 and TRBJ1-1; weak D call: TRBD1 (6 bases). Germline assignment: CDR1 SEHNR and CDR2 FQNEAQ (reference sequence). V was pared by 5 bases and J by 8 bases, with 9 bases between. The CDR3 length is 11 residues.

The gene calls are TRBV30 and TRBJ2-7; no definite D call. This CDR3 contains 14 residues. Germline V CDR1 and CDR2: GTSNPN, SVGIG (reference sequence). The V end was cut by 0 bases, the J end by 0 bases, with 9 bases between. The CDR3 DNA follows: TGTGCCTGGAGTGTAGGCACAGACTCCTACGAGCAGTACTTC. Its translation: CAWSVGTDSYEQYF.

V gene TRBV9 combines with J gene TRBJ2-2, with 7 bases aligning to TRBD2. Trimming removed 4 bases from V and 4 bases from J; junction bases left unmatched: 10. The CDR3 runs 16 residues. Germline assignment: CDR1 SGDLS and CDR2 YYNGEE. The CDR3 is CASSPRGDLRTGELFF. CDR3 in DNA: TGTGCCAGCAGCCCCCGGGGGGATCTCCGCACCGGGGAGCTGTTTTTT.

The rearrangement uses TRBV29-1 and TRBJ1-5; D possibly corresponds to TRBD1 (5 bases). The CDR3 length is 12 residues. Per germline, CDR1 SQVTM and CDR2 ANQGSEA. The V gene lost 5 bases and the J gene lost 6 bases, with 11 bases spanning the gap. The CDR3 DNA reads as TGCAGCGTTTCGGAGGGGACTCAGCCCCAGCATTTT. It is translated as CSVSEGTQPQHF.

This clone was seen a single time. V gene TRBV6-6 combines with J gene TRBJ2-1, with 14 bases matching TRBD2. Germline assignment: CDR1 MNHNY and CDR2 SVGAGI (reference sequence). V was pared by 4 bases and J by 6 bases, with 5 bases of the junction left unmatched. The CDR3 runs to 16 residues. CDR3 in amino acids: CASSFPTSGGANEQFF. DNA for the CDR3: TGTGCCAGCAGTTTTCCGACTAGCGGGGGGGCCAATGAGCAGTTCTTC.

The chain uses TRBV7-2 and TRBJ2-1; D possibly corresponds to TRBD1 (5 bases). CDR3 length equals 15 residues. Trimming shortened V by 0 bases and J by 7 bases, and 13 bases separated the two germline ends. Looked up from germline, CDR1 is SGHTA and CDR2 is FQGNSA. The CDR3 DNA reads as TGTGCCAGCAGCTTAGCGGGGCCTGCAGGTAATGAGCAGTTCTTC. It yields the protein CASSLAGPAGNEQFF.

The chain carries TRBV5-1 and TRBJ2-2, with a tentative D call TRBD1 (5 bases). The V gene lost 6 bases and the J gene lost 1 base, with 7 bases spanning the gap. The CDR3 has 13 amino acids. Germline CDR1 is SGHRS and CDR2 is YFSETQ. The chain's CDR3 is CASKTENTGELFF. Here the CDR3 DNA reads TGCGCCAGCAAGACAGAGAACACCGGGGAGCTGTTTTTT.

This clone was recorded only once. This chain uses TRBV5-1 with TRBJ2-1; TRBD1 matches at 7 bases. The CDR3 contains 14 residues. CDR1 and CDR2 (germline): SGHRS, YFSETQ. Unmatched junction bases numbered 5, after V lost 4 bases and J lost 4 bases. DNA of the CDR3: TGCGCCAGCAGCACAGGGACAGCGTACAATGAGCAGTTCTTC. Protein product: CASSTGTAYNEQFF.

The J gene is TRBJ2-7, the V gene TRBV4-3; 8 nucleotides align to TRBD1. V shed 0 bases, J shed 2 bases, and the junction held 3 bases outside the gene matches. The germline gives CDR1 LGHNA, CDR2 YSLEER. The CDR3 runs to 15 residues. CDR3 in amino acids: CASSQDPQGAYEQYF. The DNA of the CDR3 is TGCGCCAGCAGCCAAGACCCACAGGGGGCCTACGAGCAGTACTTC.

The rearrangement joins TRBV7-2 to TRBJ2-7; 9 nucleotides match TRBD1. The CDR3 extends over 13 amino acids. V lost 5 bases, J lost 3 bases, and 2 bases stayed unmatched. Germline V gene sequence: CDR1 SGHTA, CDR2 FQGNSA. DNA for the CDR3: TGTGCCAGCAGCAGGGACAGGGTCTACGAGCAGTACTTC. As protein: CASSRDRVYEQYF.

The CDR3, as DNA: TGTGCCAGCAGTACTACAGGGGGCGGCTATGGCTACACCTTC. Its translation: CASSTTGGGYGYTF. The gene calls are TRBV6-4 and TRBJ1-2; TRBD1 matches at 9 bases. This CDR3 has 14 residues. Germline V gene lookup returns CDR1 MRHNA and CDR2 SNTAGT. V lost 5 bases, J lost 4 bases, and 5 bases stayed unmatched.

This clone appeared a single time. The chain uses TRBV19 and TRBJ2-7, with a weak D call TRBD1 (6 bases). Per the germline V gene, CDR1 is LNHDA and CDR2 is SQIVND (reference sequence). CDR3 size: 17 residues. V lost 5 bases, J lost 0 bases, and 20 bases lay in between. The CDR3 bases are TGTGCCAGTAGTCCGACAGGACGGTCTCAAATCTCCTACGAGCAGTACTTC. As protein: CASSPTGRSQISYEQYF.

The DNA for the CDR3 is TGTGCCAGCACTGGACAGGGTCTTAGCAATCAGCCCCAGCATTTT. Its protein product is CASTGQGLSNQPQHF. The chain joins TRBV2 to TRBJ1-5; 8 bases align to TRBD1. The trim removed 7 bases at V and 0 bases at J, leaving 5 bases unmatched. The CDR3 spans 15 residues. Germline lookup yields CDR1 SNHLY and CDR2 FYNNEI.